Presented here are 9 T cell receptor beta chains from one specimen sequenced in a study of breast tumors, draining lymph nodes, adjacent tissues. TCRdb re-called the multiplex PCR reads through MiXCR, storing one row per CDR3 protein. Of about 60,000 distinct CDR3 sequences listed, 45% to 60% are singletons. Sequenced material: breast tumor tissue. These receptors were taken from a female donor with breast cancer. Some clones in this sample may be carry-over from other donors' samples.

The sample holds many counts of this clonotype. A read error may be the cause here, since a much bigger clone is one base away. The chain is built from TRBV20-1 and TRBJ2-1; possibly TRBD2 for D (5 bases). CDR1 DFQATT and CDR2 SNEGSKA come from the germline V gene (reference sequence). This CDR3 has 14 residues. The CDR3 protein is CSASSPSSYTEQFF. The DNA for the CDR3 is TGCAGTGCCTCGTCTCCTAGCTCCTACACTGAGCAGTTCTTC.

This sequence joins TRBV20-1 and TRBJ1-5; D call uncertain. With 0 bases removed from V and 11 bases from J, the gap between germline ends came to 17 bases. From germline, CDR1 is DFQATT and CDR2 SNEGSKA (reference sequence). The CDR3 covers 14 residues. The CDR3 protein is CSARDPESGETQHF. In DNA form, the CDR3 reads TGCAGTGCTAGAGATCCGGAGTCGGGAGAGACCCAGCATTTT.

At least ten counts were recorded for this clonotype. The chain uses TRBV5-1 and TRBJ2-1; 10 bases line up with TRBD1. The V gene end was trimmed by 0 bases and the J gene end by 8 bases; junction bases not matched to a gene: 11. The germline V gene has CDR1 SGHRS and CDR2 YFSETQ. This CDR3 contains 17 residues. CDR3 sequence (DNA): TGCGCCAGCAGCTTGGGACAGGGGGCCCAGCCTTTCTATGAGCAGTTCTTC. Residues: CASSLGQGAQPFYEQFF.

As concerns this clonotype: At one boundary the junction diverges from the germline segment, which might be a read error. The rearrangement links TRBV2 to TRBJ2-7, with D tentatively TRBD2 (6 bases). The length of the CDR3 is 16 residues. Germline loops: CDR1 SNHLY, CDR2 FYNNEI. CDR3 residues: CACRAGLLWGPYEQHF. The CDR3 nucleotides read TGTGCCTGCAGGGCGGGGCTTCTCTGGGGTCCCTACGAGCAGCACTTC.

This chain joins TRBV30 and TRBJ2-6; no clear D gene. This CDR3 region has 14 residues. CDR1 is GTSNPN and CDR2 is SVGIG in the germline V gene (reference sequence). Trimming left V 0 bases short and J 4 bases short, with 7 bases between. CDR3 DNA sequence: TGTGCCTGGAGTGTACCGACAGGGGCCAACGTCCTGACTTTC. Translating gives CAWSVPTGANVLTF.

The chain carries TRBV5-1 and TRBJ2-1, with 7 bases matching TRBD1. V dropped 0 bases and J dropped 0; count of bases not matched to a gene: 18. The CDR3 has 21 residues. Germline assignment: CDR1 SGHRS and CDR2 YFSETQ. CDR3 nucleotide sequence: TGCGCCAGCAGCTTGGAACCCGGGACAGCCCTTCCAAGCTCCTCCTACAATGAGCAGTTCTTC. Its protein product is CASSLEPGTALPSSSYNEQFF.

This chain joins TRBV12-5 and TRBJ2-3, with 11 bases aligning to TRBD2. Germline V gene lookup returns CDR1 LGHNT and CDR2 FRNRAP. The CDR3 is 15 residues long. With V trimmed by 3 bases and J by 7 bases, 6 bases remained unmatched. CDR3 bases: TGTGCTAGTGGTTTTCGACTAGCGGGGTGGAATACGCAGTATTTT. It specifies CASGFRLAGWNTQYF.

The V and J genes are TRBV19 and TRBJ1-2, with D possibly matching TRBD1 (5 bases). This CDR3 spans 16 amino acids. Trimming took 7 bases from V and 7 from J, leaving 25 bases between them. Germline V gives CDR1 LNHDA, CDR2 SQIVND (reference sequence). The CDR3 here is CASIGGAPPPLGGYTF. The CDR3 DNA reads TGTGCCAGTATAGGAGGGGCACCTCCGCCTTTAGGTGGCTACACCTTC. Using reference TRBV19 and TRBJ1-2 for the parts outside the CDR3, the full variable domain is DGGITQSPKYLFRKEGQNVTLSCEQNLNHDAMYWYRQDPGQGLRLIYYSQIVNDFQKGDIAEGYSVSREKKESFPLTVTSAQKNPTAFYLCASIGGAPPPLGGYTFGSGTRLTVV.

This clonotype has ten or more counts. V usage is TRBV11-1 and J usage is TRBJ2-5; TRBD2 is a possible D gene (6 bases). V was shortened by 4 bases and J by 7 bases, with 16 bases between the two germline ends. The CDR3 totals 14 residues. Germline V gene data show CDR1 as SGHAT and CDR2 as FQDESV (reference sequence). The CDR3 nucleotides are TGTGCCAGCAGCTCGAGACTAGTCCTAGGGACCCAGTACTTC. As protein: CASSSRLVLGTQYF. Looking up the rest from reference TRBV11-1 and TRBJ2-5 gives the full variable domain: EAEVAQSPRYKITEKSQAVAFWCDPISGHATLYWYRQILGQGPELLVQFQDESVVDDSQLPKDRFSAERLKGVDSTLKIQPAELGDSAMYLCASSSRLVLGTQYFGPGTRLLVL.